The clone carrying this T cell receptor beta chain came up a few times. TCRdb reanalysed the reads using MiXCR and keeps one entry per CDR3 protein. The sample consists of about 600,000 distinct CDR3 sequences, about 24% of them appearing once. Looked up from germline, CDR1 is MDHEN and CDR2 is SYDVKM. V dropped 2 bases and J dropped 4 bases, with 11 bases sitting between them. The CDR3 consists of 14 residues. This sample is part of a study of T cell repertoires in cytomegalovirus infection. The sequenced sample was CD8+ T cells from PBMCs. The rearrangement uses TRBV28 and TRBJ1-1, with D perhaps matching TRBD1 (6 bases). This TCR came from a human donor in good health (CMV status not recorded). Some clones in this sample may be carry-over from other donors' samples. The CDR3 DNA reads TGTGCCAGCAGTTTAAGGGGGTTTGGCACTGAAGCTTTCTTT. It is translated as CASSLRGFGTEAFF. The full variable domain, its missing parts supplied by reference TRBV28 and TRBJ1-1, is DVKVTQSSRYLVKRTGEKVFLECVQDMDHENMFWYRQDPGLGLRLIYFSYDVKMKEKGDIPEGYSVSREKKERFSLILESASTNQTSMYLCASSLRGFGTEAFFGQGTRLTVV.